Presented here are 19 T cell receptor beta chains from one specimen sequenced in a study of T cell responses to AZD1222 COVID-19 vaccine. The assay was immunoSEQ multiplex PCR, and TCRdb's table has in-frame clones only and misses some. The table records fewer than 150,000 clones, around 86% of them present only once. The source was peripheral blood, collected on day 0 of AZD1222 vaccination. The receptors originated from an adult in good health.

This sequence joins TRBV5-1 and TRBJ2-7, with TRBD2 as a possible D gene (6 bases). Germline CDR1 and CDR2: SGHRS and YFSETQ. The V end lost 0 bases, the J end lost 5 bases, and 12 bases lay between the germline ends. The CDR3 covers 14 residues. CDR3 DNA sequence: TGCGCCAGCAGCTTGGGGCAGGCGGGGAACGAGCAGTACTTC. It encodes CASSLGQAGNEQYF.

The count of this clone is one. The rearrangement uses TRBV12-3 or TRBV12-4 and TRBJ1-5; D possibly corresponds to TRBD1 (5 bases). Trimming took off 11 bases at V and 7 bases at J, with 15 bases between the two ends. The CDR3 is made up of 12 amino acids. The CDR3 sequence: CASGGGGQPQHF. CDR3 sequence (DNA): TGTGCCTCCGGGGGTGGAGGCCAGCCCCAGCATTTT.

This sequence joins TRBV11-2 and TRBJ2-1, with D possibly TRBD1 on 6 matching bases. V was trimmed by 1 base and J by 2 bases, leaving 18 bases between them. Germline V gene lookup returns CDR1 SGHAT and CDR2 FQNNGV. The CDR3 sequence is 18 residues long. The CDR3 reads CASSLVSGATGPYNEQFF. In nucleotides, the CDR3 is TGTGCCAGCAGCTTAGTATCAGGGGCCACTGGCCCCTACAATGAGCAGTTCTTC. Based on the CDR3 plus reference TRBV11-2 and TRBJ2-1, the full variable domain is EAGVAQSPRYKIIEKRQSVAFWCNPISGHATLYWYQQILGQGPKLLIQFQNNGVVDDSQLPKDRFSAERLKGVDSTLKIQPAKLEDSAVYLCASSLVSGATGPYNEQFFGPGTRLTVL.

The gene calls are TRBV21-1 and TRBJ2-7. TRBV21-1 represents a pseudogene. The CDR3 totals 13 residues. The CDR3 region is CASIGAASYEQYF. CDR3 sequence (DNA): TGTGCCAGCATAGGCGCAGCCTCCTACGAGCAGTACTTC.

The chain joins TRBV2 to TRBJ1-1; D possibly corresponds to TRBD1 (6 bases). Germline V gives CDR1 SNHLY, CDR2 FYNNEI. This CDR3 has 14 residues. Deletions cut 2 bases from V and 1 base from J, with 8 bases between. The CDR3 region has the DNA TGTGCCAGCAGTGAATTACAGGGGAACACTGAAGCTTTCTTT. It specifies CASSELQGNTEAFF.

This clone was found once. This chain links TRBV7-6 with TRBJ2-2, with D uncertain. The CDR3 sequence is 12 residues long. Trimming took 1 base from V and 6 from J, leaving 3 bases between them. Germline V gives CDR1 SGHVS, CDR2 FNYEAQ. Here the CDR3 reads CASSLGAGELFF. The CDR3 nucleotides are TGTGCCAGCAGCTTAGGGGCCGGGGAGCTGTTTTTT.

V and J are TRBV7-6 and TRBJ1-1; D gene unclear. Germline CDR1 reads SGHVS; CDR2 reads FNYEAQ. V was shortened by 3 bases and J by 4 bases, with 12 bases between the two germline ends. This CDR3 has 14 residues. CDR3 sequence reads: CASSFLTRSTEAFF. The DNA of the CDR3 is TGTGCCAGCAGCTTCCTCACACGAAGCACTGAAGCTTTCTTT.

The table lists this clone with a count of one. The V and J genes are TRBV6-2 or TRBV6-3 and TRBJ1-1, with D perhaps matching TRBD1 (5 bases). Germline-derived CDR1 and CDR2 are MNHEY and SVGEGT. V was shortened by 4 bases and J by 7 bases, with 13 bases between the two germline ends. The length of the CDR3 is 13 residues. The DNA for the CDR3 is TGTGCCAGCAGTTCCCAGGGTGAACTTGAAGCTTTCTTT. Its protein product is CASSSQGELEAFF.

This clone was observed a handful of times. The J gene is TRBJ1-1, the V gene TRBV4-1, with TRBD1 identical over 7 bases. Germline loops: CDR1 MGHRA, CDR2 YSYEKL. The CDR3 runs 13 residues. Trimming at V came to 3 bases and at J to 7 bases, leaving 5 bases not matched to a gene. This CDR3 reads CASSQGGDSEAFF. The CDR3 DNA is TGCGCCAGCAGCCAGGGAGGGGACAGTGAAGCTTTCTTT.

The chain combines TRBV6-5 with TRBJ2-2; perhaps TRBD1 as D (6 bases). Germline loops: CDR1 MNHEY, CDR2 SVGAGI. The germline V and J ends were trimmed by 6 bases and 7 bases, with 15 bases remaining between them. This CDR3 contains 14 residues. The CDR3 DNA reads as TGTGCCAGCAGAACAGGGATTCTAGACGGGGAGCTGTTTTTT. Translating gives CASRTGILDGELFF.

This chain uses TRBV4-1 with TRBJ2-7; tentatively, D is TRBD1 (5 bases). There are 13 residues in the CDR3. Trimming left V 0 bases short and J 3 bases short, with 6 bases between. CDR1 MGHRA and CDR2 YSYEKL come from the germline V gene. The CDR3 is CASSQDRGYEQYF. The CDR3 bases are TGCGCCAGCAGCCAAGATAGGGGCTACGAGCAGTACTTC.

This rearrangement joins TRBV6-5 to TRBJ1-2; 9 nucleotides line up with TRBD1. The CDR3 runs to 16 residues. The germline gives CDR1 MNHEY, CDR2 SVGAGI. V trimming: 4 bases; J trimming: 4 bases; junction bases outside the gene matches: 10. The CDR3 protein is CASSSPGQGRGYGYTF. The CDR3 bases are TGTGCCAGCAGTTCGCCGGGACAGGGACGGGGCTATGGCTACACCTTC.

V is TRBV18 and J is TRBJ2-1, with D unclear. This CDR3 spans 14 amino acids. Germline V gives CDR1 KGHSH, CDR2 LQKENI. Deletions cut 6 bases from V and 0 bases from J, with 9 bases between. The CDR3 DNA follows: TGTGCCAGCTCCGGCCCAAACTCCTACAATGAGCAGTTCTTC. Protein product: CASSGPNSYNEQFF.

The chain combines TRBV30 with TRBJ2-5; possible D gene TRBD2, 5 bases. V lost 2 bases, J lost 3 bases, and 10 bases lay in between. From germline, CDR1 is GTSNPN and CDR2 SVGIG (reference sequence). CDR3 length: 13 residues. The CDR3 reads CAWSILVEETQYF. The CDR3 DNA reads as TGTGCCTGGAGTATACTAGTTGAAGAGACCCAGTACTTC.

The chain is built from TRBV15 and TRBJ2-5, with TRBD2 as a possible D gene (7 bases). The CDR3 runs 15 residues. V lost 3 bases and J 4 bases, leaving 15 bases between the germline ends. The germline gives CDR1 LNHNV, CDR2 YYDKDF (reference sequence). The DNA of the CDR3 is TGTGCCACCAGCAGTGCCTTGGGGGGGCCAGAGACCCAGTACTTC. Protein product: CATSSALGGPETQYF.

This rearrangement joins TRBV23-1 to TRBJ2-3; D remains ambiguous. TRBV23-1 counts as an open reading frame of uncertain function. V was trimmed by 4 bases and J by 0 bases, leaving 5 bases between them. This CDR3 region has 13 residues. The CDR3 spells CASSRHSTDTQYF. The CDR3 region has the DNA TGCGCCAGCAGTCGACATAGCACAGATACGCAGTATTTT.

The rearrangement joins TRBV5-6 to TRBJ1-1, with D unresolved. The ends were cut back, 2 bases at V and 1 base at J, with 9 bases in the middle. In germline, CDR1 is SGHDT, CDR2 YYEEEE. This CDR3 is built from 14 residues. CDR3 nucleotides: TGTGCCAGCAGCTTACGGAAGGGGAACACTGAAGCTTTCTTT. Translating it yields CASSLRKGNTEAFF.

V and J are TRBV19 and TRBJ1-5; D perhaps matches TRBD1 (5 bases). The germline CDR1 and CDR2 sequences are LNHDA and SQIVND (reference sequence). This CDR3 is built from 13 residues. Trimming took 3 bases from V and 5 from J, leaving 8 bases between them. The CDR3 DNA reads TGTGCCAGTAGTATGCAGGGTGATCAGCCCCAGCATTTT. It translates to CASSMQGDQPQHF.

The rearrangement joins TRBV19 to TRBJ1-1; D ambiguous. The germline V gene encodes CDR1 LNHDA and CDR2 SQIVND (reference sequence). This CDR3 contains 12 residues. V was clipped by 8 bases and J by 9 bases, with 16 bases between them. In nucleotides, the CDR3 is TGTGCCAGTTCGGGCCCGCTGAAAAAAGCTTTCTTT. The encoded protein is CASSGPLKKAFF.